This T cell receptor (beta chain) was obtained from a study of blood T cell repertoires in COVID-19. About the research overall: T cells, B-cell-depleted T cells, or PBMCs supplied cDNA or gDNA.

Germline values: CDR1 SGHDT, CDR2 YYEEEE. The CDR3 covers 17 residues. Trimming removed 4 bases from V and 1 base from J; junction bases left unmatched: 12. Per the original data handling: Cell counts per sample came from amplifying reference gene primers. Libraries were prepared by immunoSEQ multiplex PCR; TCRdb keeps only in-frame clonotypes and omits some of them. The DNA gave D and trimming, while V, J and clone size come from that table. The sample lists about 130,000 clones, roughly 80% occurring once. Material: peripheral blood. The rearrangement uses TRBV5-6 and TRBJ1-1; 8 nucleotides agree with TRBD1. The sequence came from a woman in her fifties or sixties with acute or convalescent COVID-19. DNA for the CDR3: TGTGCCAGCAGCCGAGACAGGGGCCGAGCATCGAACACTGAAGCTTTCTTT. It is translated as CASSRDRGRASNTEAFF. The full variable domain, in which reference TRBV5-6 and TRBJ1-1 provide the parts outside the CDR3, is DAGVTQSPTHLIKTRGQQVTLRCSPKSGHDTVSWYQQALGQGPQFIFQYYEEEERQRGNFPDRFSGHQFPNYSSELNVNALLLGDSALYLCASSRDRGRASNTEAFFGQGTRLTVV.